This TCR beta chain was captured by sequencing in a study of blood T cell repertoires in COVID-19. Study summary: The samples span acute and convalescent COVID-19 from the United States, Italy and Spain. PBMCs, B-cell-depleted T cells, or T cells provided the cDNA or gDNA that made up the material.

Per the original data handling: Nucleated cell number was recorded as an estimate derived from reference gene primer amplification. Method: immunoSEQ multiplex PCR; TCRdb's copy keeps in-frame clones and lacks some. The D gene and trimming were derived from the DNA, and the V and J assignments and clone size from that table. The data show 200,000 or so clones, with 79% seen just once and roughly a sixth held by the top ten. V gave up 5 bases and J gave up 4 bases; unmatched junction bases: 10. The CDR3 totals 17 residues. In germline, CDR1 is SGHTA, CDR2 FQGTGA. The chain employs TRBV7-3 and TRBJ2-3; 12 bases map to TRBD2. This clonotype was sampled from a man in his sixties with active or convalescent COVID-19. Sequencing was done on a sample of peripheral blood. The CDR3, as DNA: TGTGCCAGCAGCCGGGGCGGGGCTAGCGGGAGGGCAGATACGCAGTATTTT. The encoded protein is CASSRGGASGRADTQYF.